The rows below give T cell receptor beta chains drawn from one sample of a study of cytomegalovirus exposure and HLA in healthy donors. Profiled with immunoSEQ multiplex PCR; TCRdb holds only in-frame clones, not every one. The data hold about 170,000 clones, with over 65% observed a single time. Input material: PBMCs. The source is a female donor in good health and CMV-seronegative. Each CDR3 is given with its conserved first and last residue. Fields, in order: CDR3 DNA, CDR3 protein, clone size, J gene, D gene, V gene. D genes are given only for firm matches. Some rows have no size entry. The others give once, few or many, or a class for an expanded clone.

cdr3_nt: TGTGCCAGCAGCGCAGTTCTTCCAAACTCCTACGAGCAGTACTTC
cdr3_aa: CASSAVLPNSYEQYF
clone_size: .
j_call: TRBJ2-7
d_call: .
v_call: TRBV11-3

cdr3_nt: TGTGCCAGCAGCTTAATGTTTACTACCGCGAACACCGGGGAGCTGTTTTTT
cdr3_aa: CASSLMFTTANTGELFF
clone_size: few
j_call: TRBJ2-2
d_call: .
v_call: TRBV7-8

cdr3_nt: TGTGCCAGCAGTGAGGAGCGGGGGAGCTCCTACGAGCAGTACTTC
cdr3_aa: CASSEERGSSYEQYF
clone_size: .
j_call: TRBJ2-7
d_call: TRBD2
v_call: TRBV2

cdr3_nt: TGTGCCAGCAGCCACGGACTAGCGGGAGGGCCAATGTCCTACGAGCAGTACTTC
cdr3_aa: CASSHGLAGGPMSYEQYF
clone_size: few
j_call: TRBJ2-7
d_call: TRBD2
v_call: TRBV7-9

cdr3_nt: TGTGCCAGCAGTGAACCACCTACTCCCACAGATACGCAGTATTTT
cdr3_aa: CASSEPPTPTDTQYF
clone_size: few
j_call: TRBJ2-3
d_call: .
v_call: TRBV6-1

cdr3_nt: TGTGCCAGCAGTTTAACCTGGACAGGGGATTTGGATACGCAGTATTTT
cdr3_aa: CASSLTWTGDLDTQYF
clone_size: .
j_call: TRBJ2-3
d_call: TRBD1
v_call: TRBV27

cdr3_nt: TGCGCCAGCAGCCAGCTGGACAGGACTAACACCGGGGAGCTGTTTTTT
cdr3_aa: CASSQLDRTNTGELFF
clone_size: .
j_call: TRBJ2-2
d_call: TRBD1
v_call: TRBV4-3

cdr3_nt: TGTGCCAGCACCATACGGCGCAAGGGGGCCGGGGACTTTGAAAAACTGTTTTTT
cdr3_aa: CASTIRRKGAGDFEKLFF
clone_size: few
j_call: TRBJ1-4
d_call: TRBD1
v_call: TRBV7-3

cdr3_nt: TGTGCCAGCAGACGGAGACTAGCGGGAGGGCCGGTGTCAGATACGCAGTATTTT
cdr3_aa: CASRRRLAGGPVSDTQYF
clone_size: .
j_call: TRBJ2-3
d_call: TRBD2
v_call: TRBV5-6

cdr3_nt: TGTGCCAGCAGCTTCGGGACTAGCGGTATCACAGATACGCAGTATTTT
cdr3_aa: CASSFGTSGITDTQYF
clone_size: .
j_call: TRBJ2-3
d_call: TRBD2
v_call: TRBV7-2

cdr3_nt: TGTGCCAGCTCACCTAGACAGGGTGATCAGCCCCAGCATTTT
cdr3_aa: CASSPRQGDQPQHF
clone_size: .
j_call: TRBJ1-5
d_call: TRBD1
v_call: TRBV18

cdr3_nt: TGCGCCAGCAGCTTGGCCGTTGGCGGAAACCTTCAGTACTTC
cdr3_aa: CASSLAVGGNLQYF
clone_size: few
j_call: TRBJ2-4
d_call: .
v_call: TRBV5-1

cdr3_nt: TGTGCCAGTAGTGTGCCTCCATCCTCCGTCGGAGCTTTCTTT
cdr3_aa: CASSVPPSSVGAFF
clone_size: .
j_call: TRBJ1-1
d_call: .
v_call: TRBV19

cdr3_nt: TGTGCCAGCAGCTTAGCTGGCAGGGGAACTGGAAACACCATATATTTT
cdr3_aa: CASSLAGRGTGNTIYF
clone_size: .
j_call: TRBJ1-3
d_call: .
v_call: TRBV7-6

cdr3_nt: TGTGCCAGCAGCCCGAGCGGTCCCACAGATACGCAGTATTTT
cdr3_aa: CASSPSGPTDTQYF
clone_size: .
j_call: TRBJ2-3
d_call: .
v_call: TRBV7-7

cdr3_nt: TGTGCCAGCAGTGATAGCGGGGTGAGCAATCAGCCCCAGCATTTT
cdr3_aa: CASSDSGVSNQPQHF
clone_size: .
j_call: TRBJ1-5
d_call: .
v_call: TRBV2

cdr3_nt: TGTGCCAGCAGGAGGCAGAGGCAGTATTACGAGCAGTACTTC
cdr3_aa: CASRRQRQYYEQYF
clone_size: once
j_call: TRBJ2-7
d_call: .
v_call: TRBV2

cdr3_nt: TGTGCCAGTAGTATAGTGGATAGCGGGAGCGGGGAGCTGTTTTTT
cdr3_aa: CASSIVDSGSGELFF
clone_size: .
j_call: TRBJ2-2
d_call: TRBD2
v_call: TRBV19

cdr3_nt: TGCGCCAGCAGTCAAATAGCGGGAGAGGGGTACGAGCAGTACTTC
cdr3_aa: CASSQIAGEGYEQYF
clone_size: once
j_call: TRBJ2-7
d_call: TRBD2
v_call: TRBV23-1

cdr3_nt: TGTGCCAGCAGCTATATAGGAGGTCTGATTAATGAAAAACTGTTTTTT
cdr3_aa: CASSYIGGLINEKLFF
clone_size: few
j_call: TRBJ1-4
d_call: .
v_call: TRBV7-9

cdr3_nt: TGTGCCAGCCTGGACGGACAGGGATCCGGGGCCAACGGCCTGACTTTC
cdr3_aa: CASLDGQGSGANGLTF
clone_size: .
j_call: TRBJ2-6
d_call: TRBD1
v_call: TRBV19

cdr3_nt: TGCGCCAGCAGCCAACCCCGGGGGGAAAACATTCAGTACTTC
cdr3_aa: CASSQPRGENIQYF
clone_size: few
j_call: TRBJ2-4
d_call: TRBD2
v_call: TRBV4-1

cdr3_nt: TGCGCCAGCAGCCCCGGACTAGCGGGGGGCCCTAGATACAATGAGCAGTTCTTC
cdr3_aa: CASSPGLAGGPRYNEQFF
clone_size: .
j_call: TRBJ2-1
d_call: TRBD2
v_call: TRBV5-1

cdr3_nt: TGTGCCAGCAGCAAAGTTGGCAGGGGGCTTTCCAAAAACATTCAGTACTTC
cdr3_aa: CASSKVGRGLSKNIQYF
clone_size: once
j_call: TRBJ2-4
d_call: .
v_call: TRBV21-1

cdr3_nt: TGTGCCATCAGTGAATCAAAGGGGGCGCTTCGGAACTATGGCTACACCTTC
cdr3_aa: CAISESKGALRNYGYTF
clone_size: .
j_call: TRBJ1-2
d_call: TRBD1
v_call: TRBV10-3

cdr3_nt: TGTGCCAGCAGCCCCCTGGCGGGACAGGGCTCAAATCAGCCCCAGCATTTT
cdr3_aa: CASSPLAGQGSNQPQHF
clone_size: once
j_call: TRBJ1-5
d_call: TRBD1
v_call: TRBV7-9

cdr3_nt: TGTGCCAGCAGTGGACCCGAGGACGGGGGTTACAATCAGCCCCAGCATTTT
cdr3_aa: CASSGPEDGGYNQPQHF
clone_size: .
j_call: TRBJ1-5
d_call: .
v_call: TRBV28

cdr3_nt: TGTGCCAGCAGCCAAGTCCCCACCTACGAGCAGTACTTC
cdr3_aa: CASSQVPTYEQYF
clone_size: few
j_call: TRBJ2-7
d_call: .
v_call: TRBV14

cdr3_nt: TGTGCCACCAGCACCGCCCGGGACGAGCAGTACTTC
cdr3_aa: CATSTARDEQYF
clone_size: few
j_call: TRBJ2-7
d_call: .
v_call: TRBV15

cdr3_nt: TGTGCCAGCAGGGTAGGAACAGGGCAAGATACGCAGTATTTT
cdr3_aa: CASRVGTGQDTQYF
clone_size: .
j_call: TRBJ2-3
d_call: .
v_call: TRBV7-6

cdr3_nt: TGTGCCAGCAGCCCTAGAGAGACAGGGACGGTAGAGCAGTACTTC
cdr3_aa: CASSPRETGTVEQYF
clone_size: .
j_call: TRBJ2-5
d_call: TRBD1
v_call: TRBV5-4

cdr3_nt: TGTGCCAGCCACGGGATGGGTTCCAAAAACATTCAGTACTTC
cdr3_aa: CASHGMGSKNIQYF
clone_size: .
j_call: TRBJ2-4
d_call: .
v_call: TRBV2

cdr3_nt: TGCGCCAGCAGCTTACTTGGTTCGGATACGCAGTATTTT
cdr3_aa: CASSLLGSDTQYF
clone_size: .
j_call: TRBJ2-3
d_call: .
v_call: TRBV5-1

cdr3_nt: TGTGCCAGCAGCTTACGGGGGGGAGGACACACCGGGGAGCTGTTTTTT
cdr3_aa: CASSLRGGGHTGELFF
clone_size: .
j_call: TRBJ2-2
d_call: TRBD2
v_call: TRBV7-9

cdr3_nt: TGTGCCAGCAGTGGACAGGGGGAAGGAGATACGCAGTATTTT
cdr3_aa: CASSGQGEGDTQYF
clone_size: .
j_call: TRBJ2-3
d_call: TRBD1
v_call: TRBV2

cdr3_nt: TGTGCCAGCAGAGGTCGGACAGGGGGCGGGAACACCGGGGAGCTGTTTTTT
cdr3_aa: CASRGRTGGGNTGELFF
clone_size: once
j_call: TRBJ2-2
d_call: TRBD1
v_call: TRBV7-2

cdr3_nt: TGTGCCAGCAGTCGAACACGGACTAGCGAGCAGTACTTC
cdr3_aa: CASSRTRTSEQYF
clone_size: .
j_call: TRBJ2-7
d_call: TRBD2
v_call: TRBV11-2

cdr3_nt: TGTGCCAGCAGGGGACTAGCGTCTCAAGAGACCCAGTACTTC
cdr3_aa: CASRGLASQETQYF
clone_size: .
j_call: TRBJ2-5
d_call: TRBD2
v_call: TRBV6-1

cdr3_nt: TGTGCCAGCAGTGGGCTGGATACGCAGTATTTT
cdr3_aa: CASSGLDTQYF
clone_size: few
j_call: TRBJ2-3
d_call: .
v_call: TRBV6-1

cdr3_nt: TGTGCCAGCAGCTTTAAGTCCGGGACAACCAATGAGCAGTTCTTC
cdr3_aa: CASSFKSGTTNEQFF
clone_size: .
j_call: TRBJ2-1
d_call: .
v_call: TRBV7-9

cdr3_nt: TGCGCCAGCAGCTTTGGGGCACCAATCTCGCAGTACTTC
cdr3_aa: CASSFGAPISQYF
clone_size: few
j_call: TRBJ2-7
d_call: .
v_call: TRBV5-1

cdr3_nt: TGTGCCAGCAGCGTCCGGGACTTAGGGTCTGAAGCTTTCTTT
cdr3_aa: CASSVRDLGSEAFF
clone_size: .
j_call: TRBJ1-1
d_call: .
v_call: TRBV9

cdr3_nt: TGTGCCAGCAGCGAGACAGATTCGAACACTGAAGCTTTCTTT
cdr3_aa: CASSETDSNTEAFF
clone_size: .
j_call: TRBJ1-1
d_call: .
v_call: TRBV7-9

cdr3_nt: TGTGCCAGTAGTATTCGGGGAGAGATAGGGACTGAAGCTTTCTTT
cdr3_aa: CASSIRGEIGTEAFF
clone_size: .
j_call: TRBJ1-1
d_call: .
v_call: TRBV19

cdr3_nt: TGTGCCAGCAGCCCACCGGGGCTAGCGGGGGGGTTTGGAGCACAAGATACGCAGTATTTT
cdr3_aa: CASSPPGLAGGFGAQDTQYF
clone_size: .
j_call: TRBJ2-3
d_call: TRBD2
v_call: TRBV5-4

cdr3_nt: TGCGCCAGCAGCTTCACGGGGGCAGATACGCAGTATTTT
cdr3_aa: CASSFTGADTQYF
clone_size: once
j_call: TRBJ2-3
d_call: .
v_call: TRBV5-1

cdr3_nt: TGCGCCAGCGGCCGGGACACGCTCTACGAGCAGTACTTC
cdr3_aa: CASGRDTLYEQYF
clone_size: .
j_call: TRBJ2-7
d_call: .
v_call: TRBV5-1

cdr3_nt: TGTGCCAGCTCAACCCGGACAGGGGAAACCCACACTGAAGCTTTCTTT
cdr3_aa: CASSTRTGETHTEAFF
clone_size: .
j_call: TRBJ1-1
d_call: TRBD1
v_call: TRBV18

cdr3_nt: TGTGCCAGCAGCGTAACCAGCCAAGAGACCCAGTACTTC
cdr3_aa: CASSVTSQETQYF
clone_size: .
j_call: TRBJ2-5
d_call: .
v_call: TRBV9

cdr3_nt: TGTGCCAGTAGTATGGGGACTTTGCTGGGGGAGCTGTTTTTT
cdr3_aa: CASSMGTLLGELFF
clone_size: once
j_call: TRBJ2-2
d_call: .
v_call: TRBV19